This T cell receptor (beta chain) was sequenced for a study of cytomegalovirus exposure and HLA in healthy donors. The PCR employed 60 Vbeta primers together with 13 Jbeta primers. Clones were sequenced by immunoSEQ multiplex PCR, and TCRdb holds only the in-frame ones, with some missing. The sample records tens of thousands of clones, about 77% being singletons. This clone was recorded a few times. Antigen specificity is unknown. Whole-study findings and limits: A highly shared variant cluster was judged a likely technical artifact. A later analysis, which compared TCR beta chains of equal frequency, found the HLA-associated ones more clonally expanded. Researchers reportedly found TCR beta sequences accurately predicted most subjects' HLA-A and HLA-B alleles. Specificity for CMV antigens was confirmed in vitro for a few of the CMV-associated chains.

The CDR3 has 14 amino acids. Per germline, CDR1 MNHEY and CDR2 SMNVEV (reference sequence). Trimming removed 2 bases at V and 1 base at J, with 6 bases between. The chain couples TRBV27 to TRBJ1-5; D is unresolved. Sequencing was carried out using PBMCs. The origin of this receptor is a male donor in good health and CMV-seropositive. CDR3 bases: TGTGCCAGCAGTTTACGAGGAAGCAATCAGCCCCAGCATTTT. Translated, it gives CASSLRGSNQPQHF.